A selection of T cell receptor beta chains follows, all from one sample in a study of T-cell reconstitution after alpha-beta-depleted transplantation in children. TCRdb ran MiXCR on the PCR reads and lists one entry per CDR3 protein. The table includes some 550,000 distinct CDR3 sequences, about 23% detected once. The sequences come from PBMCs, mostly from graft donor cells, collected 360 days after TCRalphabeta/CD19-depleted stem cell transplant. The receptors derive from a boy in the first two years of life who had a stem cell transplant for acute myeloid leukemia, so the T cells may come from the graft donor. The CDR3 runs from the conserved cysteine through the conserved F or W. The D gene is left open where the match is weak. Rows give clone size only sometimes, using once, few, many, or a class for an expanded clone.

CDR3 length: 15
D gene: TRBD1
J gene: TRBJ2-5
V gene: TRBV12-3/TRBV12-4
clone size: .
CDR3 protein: CASRRWTGPEETQYF
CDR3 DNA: TGTGCCAGCCGAAGATGGACAGGGCCAGAAGAGACCCAGTACTTC

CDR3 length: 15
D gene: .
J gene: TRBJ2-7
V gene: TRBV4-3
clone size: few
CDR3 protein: CASSQEMYGLGEQYF
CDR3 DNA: TGCGCCAGCAGCCAAGAAATGTACGGTCTGGGCGAGCAGTACTTC

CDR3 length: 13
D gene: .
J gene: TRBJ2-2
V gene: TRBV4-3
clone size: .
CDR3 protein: CASSQGNPGELFF
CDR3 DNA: TGCGCCAGCAGCCAAGGAAATCCCGGGGAGCTGTTTTTT

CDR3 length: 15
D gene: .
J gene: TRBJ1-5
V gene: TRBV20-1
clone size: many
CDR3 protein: CSARTPGPSYQPQHF
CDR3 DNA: TGCAGTGCTAGGACTCCGGGACCGAGTTATCAGCCCCAGCATTTT

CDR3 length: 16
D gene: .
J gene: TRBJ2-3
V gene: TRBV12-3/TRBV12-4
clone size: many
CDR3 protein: CASSSRTLESTDTQYF
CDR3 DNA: TGTGCCAGCAGTTCCCGGACTTTGGAAAGCACAGATACGCAGTATTTT

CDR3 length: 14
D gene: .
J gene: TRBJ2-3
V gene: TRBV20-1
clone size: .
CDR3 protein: CSARERENVPGEYF
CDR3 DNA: TGCAGTGCTAGAGAGAGAGAGAACGTCCCGGGCGAGTATTTT

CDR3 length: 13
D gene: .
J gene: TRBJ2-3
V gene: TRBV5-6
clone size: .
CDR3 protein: CASSSASTDTQYF
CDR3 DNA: TGTGCCAGCAGCTCGGCGAGCACAGATACGCAGTATTTT

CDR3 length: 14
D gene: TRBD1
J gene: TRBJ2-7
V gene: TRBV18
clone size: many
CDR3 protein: CASSIDRGSYEQYF
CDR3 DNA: TGTGCCAGCTCGATAGACAGGGGTTCCTACGAGCAGTACTTC

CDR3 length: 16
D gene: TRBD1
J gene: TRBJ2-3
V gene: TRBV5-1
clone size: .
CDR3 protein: CASSKLRDRASDTQYF
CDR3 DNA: TGCGCCAGCAGCAAACTCCGCGACAGGGCGTCAGATACGCAGTATTTT

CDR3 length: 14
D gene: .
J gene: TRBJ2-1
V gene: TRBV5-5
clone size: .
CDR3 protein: CASHEEKSLDEQFF
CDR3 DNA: TGTGCCAGCCACGAGGAGAAGAGTCTGGATGAGCAGTTCTTC

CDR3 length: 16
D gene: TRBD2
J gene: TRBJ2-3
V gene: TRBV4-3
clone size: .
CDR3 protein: CASSQGPAGPTDTQYF
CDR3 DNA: TGCGCCAGCAGCCAAGGCCCAGCGGGGCCCACAGATACGCAGTATTTT

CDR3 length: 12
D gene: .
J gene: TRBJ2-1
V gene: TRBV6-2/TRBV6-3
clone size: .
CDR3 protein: CASSNSAALTFF
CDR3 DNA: TGTGCCAGCAGTAATTCGGCCGCTTTGACGTTCTTC

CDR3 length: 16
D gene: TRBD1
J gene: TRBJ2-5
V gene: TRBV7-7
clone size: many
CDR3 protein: CASSDGTGGGGETQYF
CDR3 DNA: TGTGCCAGCAGCGACGGGACAGGGGGAGGAGGAGAGACCCAGTACTTC

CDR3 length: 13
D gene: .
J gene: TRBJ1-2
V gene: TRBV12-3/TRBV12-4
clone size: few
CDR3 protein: CASTIDRWSGYTF
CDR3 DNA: TGTGCCAGCACTATTGACAGGTGGAGTGGCTACACCTTC

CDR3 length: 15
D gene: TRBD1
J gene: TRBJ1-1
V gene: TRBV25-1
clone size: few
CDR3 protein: CASSPLGTVNTEAFF
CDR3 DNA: TGTGCCAGCAGTCCCCTAGGGACAGTGAACACTGAAGCTTTCTTT

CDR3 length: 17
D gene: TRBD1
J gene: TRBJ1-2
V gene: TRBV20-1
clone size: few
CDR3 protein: CSASPFPDREANYGYTF
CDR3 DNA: TGCAGTGCTAGTCCTTTCCCGGACAGGGAGGCTAACTATGGCTACACCTTC

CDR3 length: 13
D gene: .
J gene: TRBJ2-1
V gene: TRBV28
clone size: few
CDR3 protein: CASSFRGFDEQFF
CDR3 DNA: TGTGCCAGCAGTTTTCGGGGATTTGATGAGCAGTTCTTC

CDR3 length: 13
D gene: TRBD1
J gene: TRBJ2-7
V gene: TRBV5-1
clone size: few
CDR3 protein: CASSLATGREQYF
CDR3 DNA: TGCGCCAGCAGCTTGGCGACAGGGCGCGAGCAGTACTTC

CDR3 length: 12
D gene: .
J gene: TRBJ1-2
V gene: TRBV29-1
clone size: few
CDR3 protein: CSAGSGAQLYTF
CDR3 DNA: TGCAGCGCGGGGTCAGGGGCCCAACTCTACACCTTC

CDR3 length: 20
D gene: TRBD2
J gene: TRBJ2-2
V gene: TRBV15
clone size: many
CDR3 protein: CATSRDTYRSGGGSTGELFF
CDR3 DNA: TGTGCCACCAGCAGAGATACTTACAGATCGGGGGGAGGAAGCACCGGGGAGCTGTTTTTT

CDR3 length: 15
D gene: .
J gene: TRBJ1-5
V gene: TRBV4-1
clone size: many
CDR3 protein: CASSQWGSSNQPQHF
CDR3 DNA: TGCGCCAGCAGCCAGTGGGGCTCAAGCAATCAGCCCCAGCATTTT

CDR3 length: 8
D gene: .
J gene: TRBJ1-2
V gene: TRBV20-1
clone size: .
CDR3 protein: CNADGYTF
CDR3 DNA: TGCAACGCGGATGGCTACACCTTC